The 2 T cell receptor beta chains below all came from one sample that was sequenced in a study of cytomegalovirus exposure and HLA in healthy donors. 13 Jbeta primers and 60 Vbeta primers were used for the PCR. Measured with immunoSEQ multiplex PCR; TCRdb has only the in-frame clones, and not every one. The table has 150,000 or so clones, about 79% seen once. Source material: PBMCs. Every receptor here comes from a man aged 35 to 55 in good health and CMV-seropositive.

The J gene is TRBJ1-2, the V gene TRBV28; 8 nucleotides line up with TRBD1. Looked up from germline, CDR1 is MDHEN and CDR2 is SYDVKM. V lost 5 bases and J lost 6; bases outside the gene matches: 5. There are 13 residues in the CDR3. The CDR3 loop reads CASSPQGVNGYTF. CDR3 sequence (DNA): TGTGCCAGCAGTCCACAGGGGGTAAATGGCTACACCTTC.

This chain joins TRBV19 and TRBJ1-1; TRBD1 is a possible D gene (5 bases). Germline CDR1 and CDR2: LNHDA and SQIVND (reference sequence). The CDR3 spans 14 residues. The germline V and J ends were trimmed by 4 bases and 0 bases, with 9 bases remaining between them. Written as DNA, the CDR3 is TGTGCCAGTAGTAGACAGAGATTGAACACTGAAGCTTTCTTT. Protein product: CASSRQRLNTEAFF.